A single sample is the source of the 2 T cell receptor beta chains below, sequenced in a study of blood T cell repertoires in COVID-19 (dated by TCRdb to the early 2020s). The protocol used for the library was the immunoSEQ multiplex PCR assay. What TCRdb holds here is the immuneACCESS table cut down to in-frame rearrangements. Part of the clones is not present; checked against another copy, under half of the missing clones reflect an unresolved V gene, and the others are unexplained. The sample profile shows approximately 150,000 clones; 82% of them were found once. Roughly 8.1% of the sample rests with the top ten. The sample consisted of peripheral blood. Source of these receptors: a woman between 65 and 79 years old with acute or convalescent COVID-19.

This clone was seen just once. The chain combines TRBV27 with TRBJ2-1; no reliable D call. Germline V CDR1 and CDR2: MNHEY, SMNVEV (reference sequence). V was pared by 2 bases and J by 7 bases, with 12 bases between. This CDR3 has 14 residues. CDR3 loop: CASSLGLQINEQFF. The CDR3, as DNA: TGTGCCAGCAGTTTAGGTCTACAGATAAATGAGCAGTTCTTC.

This clone is a singleton in its sample. This rearrangement joins TRBV9 to TRBJ2-2; D may be TRBD2 (6 bases). This CDR3 is 18 amino acids long. CDR1 is SGDLS, CDR2 YYNGEE, per germline. Trimming removed 0 bases at V and 1 base at J, with 16 bases between. The CDR3 sequence: CASSVGVLGTWNTGELFF. Here the CDR3 DNA reads TGTGCCAGCAGCGTAGGGGTACTAGGGACTTGGAACACCGGGGAGCTGTTTTTT.